Given below is one TCR beta chain in context. Sequencing used immunoSEQ multiplex PCR; TCRdb keeps in-frame clones, though not all of them. The sample lists roughly 60,000 clones, around 91% seen once, with 14% in the top ten. The data were obtained in a study of OX40 agonist ivuxolimab in advanced cancers. Whole-study context: Eligibility admitted prior anti-PD-1, anti-PD-L1 or anti-CTLA-4 therapy; approximately 40% had some.

V trimming: 1 base; J trimming: 7 bases; junction bases outside the gene matches: 8. Germline-derived CDR1 and CDR2 are SGHDT and YYEEEE. The CDR3 sequence is 15 residues long. The chain carries TRBV5-6 and TRBJ2-1; 7 bases fit TRBD2. This sequence originates from an adult with an advanced solid tumor such as melanoma, head and neck, liver or kidney cancer. The sequencing here drew on CD4+ or CD8+ T cells sorted from blood, taken in a trial of the OX40 agonist ivuxolimab. The chain's CDR3 is CASSLPAGFGNEQFF. CDR3 in DNA: TGTGCCAGCAGCTTGCCAGCGGGATTCGGGAATGAGCAGTTCTTC.